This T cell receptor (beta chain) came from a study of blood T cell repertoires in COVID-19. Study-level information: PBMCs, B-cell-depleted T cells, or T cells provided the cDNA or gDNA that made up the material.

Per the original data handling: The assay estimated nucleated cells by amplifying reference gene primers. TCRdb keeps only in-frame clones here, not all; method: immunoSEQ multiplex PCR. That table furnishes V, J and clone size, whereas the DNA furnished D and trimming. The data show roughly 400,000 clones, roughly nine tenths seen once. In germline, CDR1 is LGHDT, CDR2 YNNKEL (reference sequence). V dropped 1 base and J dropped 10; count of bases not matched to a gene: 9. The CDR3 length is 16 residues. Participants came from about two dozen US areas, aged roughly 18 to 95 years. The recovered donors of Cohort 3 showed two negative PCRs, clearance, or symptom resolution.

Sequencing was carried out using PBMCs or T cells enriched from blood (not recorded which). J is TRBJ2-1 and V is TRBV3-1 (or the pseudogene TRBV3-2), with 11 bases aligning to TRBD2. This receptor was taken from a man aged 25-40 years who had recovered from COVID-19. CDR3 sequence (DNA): TGTGCCAGCAGCCAAGGGGGCACTAGCGGGAGAAAGGAGCAGTTCTTC. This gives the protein CASSQGGTSGRKEQFF.